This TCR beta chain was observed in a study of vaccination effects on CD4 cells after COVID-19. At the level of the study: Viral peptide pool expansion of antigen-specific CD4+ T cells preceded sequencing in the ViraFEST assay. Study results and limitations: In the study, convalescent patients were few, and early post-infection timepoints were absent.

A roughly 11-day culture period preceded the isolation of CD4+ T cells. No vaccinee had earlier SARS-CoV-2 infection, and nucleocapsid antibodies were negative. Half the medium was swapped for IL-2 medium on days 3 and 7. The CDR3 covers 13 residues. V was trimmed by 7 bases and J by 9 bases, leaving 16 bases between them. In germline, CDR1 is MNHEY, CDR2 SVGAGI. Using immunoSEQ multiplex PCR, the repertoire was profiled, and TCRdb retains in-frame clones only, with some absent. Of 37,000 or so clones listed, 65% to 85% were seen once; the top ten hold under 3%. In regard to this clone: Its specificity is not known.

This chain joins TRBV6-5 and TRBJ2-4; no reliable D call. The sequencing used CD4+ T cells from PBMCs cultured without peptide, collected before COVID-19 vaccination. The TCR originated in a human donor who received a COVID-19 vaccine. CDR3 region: CASTPAAVAIQYF. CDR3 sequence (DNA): TGTGCCAGCACGCCTGCCGCGGTCGCCATTCAGTACTTC.